Sequencing of this TCR beta chain was carried out in a study of cytomegalovirus exposure and HLA in healthy donors. With 1 base removed from V and 11 bases from J, the gap between germline ends came to 14 bases. The germline V gene encodes CDR1 SEHNR and CDR2 FQNEAQ (reference sequence). The CDR3 extends over 13 amino acids. A remark on this clone: Its matching antigen is unknown.

Researchers ran the PCR with 60 Vbeta and 13 Jbeta primers. Measured with immunoSEQ multiplex PCR; TCRdb has only the in-frame clones, and not every one. The repertoire holds about 210,000 clones, about 85% seen once, with 10% in the top ten. Regarding the study as a whole: Immune exposure information comprised only CMV serostatus. Sequence variants that were highly shared formed a cluster that was likely a sequencing artifact.

This sequence joins TRBV7-9 and TRBJ1-2; no clear D. The specimen sequenced was PBMCs. The clonotype comes from a woman in her forties or fifties in good health and CMV-seropositive. CDR3 residues: CASSLEFLMFYTF. DNA of the CDR3: TGTGCCAGCAGCTTAGAATTTCTTATGTTTTACACCTTC.